A single sample is the source of the 27 T cell receptor beta chains below, sequenced in a study of blood T cells in healthy people across ages. With a J-beta primer mix and a sample-barcoded 5' primer, a second PCR ran roughly 6 to 12 cycles. TCRdb used MiXCR to reprocess the 5' RACE reads, holding one entry per CDR3 protein. The table lists around 990,000 distinct CDR3 sequences, roughly two fifths of them singletons, with roughly 13% in the top ten. Sequenced material: blood. The receptors shown here come from a man aged 18 to 30 in good health.

The chain joins TRBV6-5 to TRBJ2-7, with TRBD1 identical over 9 bases. Germline-derived CDR1 and CDR2 are MNHEY and SVGAGI. The CDR3 consists of 15 residues. The junction had 8 bases not matched to a gene; V was cut back by 6 bases and J by 2 bases. The CDR3 nucleotides are TGTGCCAGCAGCGCCGCTACAGGGGGCCCCTACGAGCAGTACTTC. Protein: CASSAATGGPYEQYF.

This clonotype was seen only a few times. The chain combines TRBV20-1 with TRBJ1-5; D is perhaps TRBD1 (5 bases). V was clipped by 0 bases and J by 7 bases, with 10 bases between them. Germline values: CDR1 DFQATT, CDR2 SNEGSKA (reference sequence). CDR3 size: 13 residues. CDR3 DNA sequence: TGCAGTGCTAGAGATCTTGAGGGGCAGCCCCAGCATTTT. This codes for CSARDLEGQPQHF.

This chain links TRBV20-1 with TRBJ1-2, with TRBD1 as a possible D gene (5 bases). The germline V gene has CDR1 DFQATT and CDR2 SNEGSKA (reference sequence). The CDR3 sequence is 14 residues long. Trimming took off 5 bases at V and 5 bases at J, with 18 bases between the two ends. CDR3 sequence reads: CSAPRTGTLYGYTF. CDR3 DNA: TGCAGTGCTCCTAGAACCGGGACTCTATATGGCTACACCTTC.

This clonotype was seen a few times. The chain recombines TRBV6-2 or TRBV6-3 with TRBJ2-1; TRBD1 might be the D (7 bases). V lost 2 bases and J 2 bases, leaving 10 bases between the germline ends. This CDR3 comprises 15 residues. Germline lookup yields CDR1 MNHEY and CDR2 SVGEGT. CDR3 coding DNA: TGTGCCAGCAGTTACGACAGGGAGGCCTACAATGAGCAGTTCTTC. Translated: CASSYDREAYNEQFF.

The table lists this clonotype with a few counts. The chain is built from TRBV6-1 and TRBJ1-5, with D unclear. Germline CDR1 MNHNS, CDR2 SASEGT. The V end lost 4 bases, the J end lost 5 bases, and 9 bases lay between the germline ends. The CDR3 has 13 residues. CDR3 loop: CASSVMSDQPQHF. CDR3 nucleotides: TGTGCCAGCAGTGTAATGAGTGATCAGCCCCAGCATTTT.

In this sample, this clonotype turned up many times. This chain connects TRBV20-1 to TRBJ2-3; 8 bases are a match to TRBD2. The length of the CDR3 is 13 residues. Germline V gives CDR1 DFQATT, CDR2 SNEGSKA (reference sequence). With 8 bases clipped from V and 2 bases from J, the junction kept 6 bases outside the gene matches. CDR3 nucleotide sequence: TGCAGTCCAAGAGCGGGGGACACAGATACGCAGTATTTT. It codes for CSPRAGDTDTQYF.

In this sample, this clonotype turned up a few times. The chain carries TRBV7-9 and TRBJ1-4; the match to TRBD1 covers 7 bases. Losses at the gene ends were 2 bases for V and 8 bases for J; bases not matched to a gene: 8. This CDR3 is 15 amino acids long. The germline V gene has CDR1 SEHNR and CDR2 FQNEAQ (reference sequence). CDR3 coding DNA: TGTGCCAGCAGCTTACCCGGACAGGACATAGAAAAACTGTTTTTT. Translation: CASSLPGQDIEKLFF. The entire variable domain, with the rest obtained from reference TRBV7-9 and TRBJ1-4, is as follows: DTGVSQNPRHKITKRGQNVTFRCDPISEHNRLYWYRQTLGQGPEFLTYFQNEAQLEKSRLLSDRFSAERPKGSFSTLEIQRTEQGDSAMYLCASSLPGQDIEKLFFGSGTQLSVL.

This rearrangement joins TRBV7-2 to TRBJ2-5; 7 nucleotides match TRBD1. The CDR3 is 15 amino acids. Germline-derived CDR1 and CDR2 are SGHTA and FQGNSA. V was pared by 3 bases and J by 11 bases, with 15 bases of the junction left unmatched. The CDR3 nucleotides read TGTGCCAGCAGCTTCGACGGGACAGTTGGAGATGAGCAGTACTTC. Translating gives CASSFDGTVGDEQYF.

Comments on this clonotype: At one of its ends the junction is not consistent with the germline gene, which may arise from a read error. This chain links TRBV5-1 with TRBJ2-1; the match to TRBD1 covers 7 bases. The J call may be faulty, since TRBJ2-7 better matches the DNA end. The CDR3 consists of 15 residues. Looked up from germline, CDR1 is SGHRS and CDR2 is YFSETQ. This CDR3 is CANSSWTGSYNEQYF. Written as DNA, the CDR3 is TGCGCCAACAGCTCTTGGACAGGCTCCTACAATGAGCAGTACTTC.

CDR3 bases: TGCAGTGCTGCAGACATTTCCTATGGCTACACCTTC. Translating gives CSAADISYGYTF. The chain has TRBV20-1 and TRBJ1-2; D not certain. CDR3 length: 12 amino acids. Germline V gives CDR1 DFQATT, CDR2 SNEGSKA (reference sequence). Trimming removed 5 bases from V and 4 bases from J, with 11 bases in between.

The V call is TRBV12-3 or TRBV12-4, the J call TRBJ1-4; no clear D gene. The CDR3 spans 16 residues. V was clipped by 4 bases and J by 1 base, with 13 bases between them. CDR3 loop: CASSSQNGVTNEKLFF. The CDR3 DNA reads as TGTGCCAGCAGTTCCCAAAACGGGGTAACTAATGAAAAACTGTTTTTT.

This clonotype was seen only a few times. The chain links TRBV6-6 to TRBJ2-3; D not certain. V was cut by 2 bases and J by 4 bases, with 16 bases left in between. The CDR3 totals 16 residues. The V gene's germline CDR1 is MNHNY and CDR2 SVGAGI (reference sequence). In nucleotides, the CDR3 is TGTGCCAGCAGTTACCTCCCGGGCGAAGCCGCAGATACGCAGTATTTT. Translating gives CASSYLPGEAADTQYF.

V and J are TRBV12-3 or TRBV12-4 and TRBJ1-5, with a possible D match to TRBD1 (5 bases). The V gene lost 5 bases and the J gene lost 0 bases, with 11 bases spanning the gap. The CDR3 runs to 15 residues. CDR3 sequence reads: CASSRTFTSNQPQHF. Here the CDR3 DNA reads TGTGCCAGCAGTCGGACATTTACTAGCAATCAGCCCCAGCATTTT.

The rearrangement uses TRBV7-2 and TRBJ2-5; a possible D gene is TRBD1 (5 bases). The CDR3 has 13 residues. Germline V lookup: CDR1 SGHTA, CDR2 FQGNSA. The V end lost 8 bases, the J end lost 4 bases, and 14 bases lay between the germline ends. CDR3 in amino acids: CASCKGVRETQYF. The CDR3 region has the DNA TGTGCCAGCTGTAAAGGGGTACGAGAGACCCAGTACTTC.

J is TRBJ1-2 and V is TRBV29-1; D gene ambiguous. Trimming removed 5 bases from V and 4 bases from J, with 17 bases in between. Germline-derived CDR1 and CDR2 are SQVTM and ANQGSEA. There are 14 residues in the CDR3. Here the CDR3 reads CSVHPDDETYGYTF. As DNA, the CDR3 is TGCAGCGTTCACCCGGACGACGAGACCTATGGCTACACCTTC.

This clonotype was seen a handful of times. The chain has TRBV20-1 and TRBJ1-2; the D gene is possibly TRBD1 (5 bases). Germline CDR1 is DFQATT and CDR2 is SNEGSKA (reference sequence). The CDR3 has 12 amino acids. With 3 bases removed from V and 5 bases from J, the gap between germline ends came to 10 bases. The CDR3 nucleotides are TGCAGTGCTAGCACGGACATATATGGCTACACCTTC. Translation: CSASTDIYGYTF.

This chain links TRBV20-1 with TRBJ1-2; 11 positions agree with TRBD1. The CDR3 extends over 14 amino acids. Trimming removed 3 bases from V and 4 bases from J; junction bases left unmatched: 4. Germline-derived CDR1 and CDR2 are DFQATT and SNEGSKA (reference sequence). The CDR3 reads CSASPGQGVYGYTF. CDR3 nucleotide sequence: TGCAGTGCTAGCCCGGGACAGGGGGTCTATGGCTACACCTTC.

The J gene is TRBJ1-6, the V gene TRBV12-3 or TRBV12-4, with D unclear. Trimming took 2 bases from V and 10 from J, leaving 15 bases between them. This CDR3 has 15 amino acids. The CDR3 sequence is CASSLIALERSPLHF. In DNA, the CDR3 is TGTGCCAGCAGTTTAATCGCCTTGGAGAGGTCACCCCTCCACTTT.

The table lists this clonotype with a few counts. This chain links TRBV20-1 with TRBJ1-2; 7 nucleotides align to TRBD1. V shed 0 bases and J 3 bases; nucleotides not matched to a gene: 1. Germline V CDR1 and CDR2: DFQATT, SNEGSKA (reference sequence). The CDR3 has 13 residues. CDR3 region: CSAREGGHYGYTF. The CDR3 nucleotides are TGCAGTGCTAGAGAAGGGGGCCACTATGGCTACACCTTC.

As to this clonotype: The junction departs from the called germline gene at one end, perhaps through a read error. The CDR3 DNA sequence: TGCACCAGCAGCCCGGACAGGTTTAACAATGAGCAGTTCTTC. This sequence encodes CTSSPDRFNNEQFF. The V call is TRBV5-1, the J call TRBJ2-1; 7 nucleotides line up with TRBD1. Per the germline V gene, CDR1 is SGHRS and CDR2 is YFSETQ. CDR3 length: 14 residues.

The chain combines TRBV2 with TRBJ1-4, with 9 nucleotides matching TRBD1. This CDR3 spans 15 amino acids. Germline V CDR1 and CDR2: SNHLY, FYNNEI. J lost 8 bases, V lost 8 bases, and 12 bases had no gene match. CDR3 nucleotides: TGTGCCAGCCAAGCCGGGACAGGGACGCGGGAAAAACTGTTTTTT. This translates into CASQAGTGTREKLFF.

The genes are TRBV5-1 and TRBJ1-2; 9 bases are shared with TRBD1. This CDR3 region has 15 residues. CDR1 and CDR2 (germline): SGHRS, YFSETQ. The V gene end was trimmed by 0 bases and the J gene end by 4 bases; junction bases not matched to a gene: 4. The CDR3 sequence: CASSLDGTGTYGYTF. In DNA, the CDR3 is TGCGCCAGCAGCTTGGATGGGACAGGGACCTATGGCTACACCTTC.

This chain connects TRBV6-2 or TRBV6-3 to TRBJ2-2; TRBD2 might be the D (6 bases). Germline loops: CDR1 MNHEY, CDR2 SVGEGT. The V gene lost 7 bases and the J gene lost 3 bases, with 18 bases spanning the gap. CDR3 length: 16 amino acids. CDR3 region: CASIQSRDSYTGELFF. The CDR3 DNA follows: TGTGCCAGCATCCAATCCCGGGACTCATACACCGGGGAGCTGTTTTTT.

This clonotype was seen repeatedly, ten times or more. V and J are TRBV20-1 and TRBJ1-6; a possible D gene is TRBD1 (6 bases). The CDR3 covers 14 residues. CDR1 and CDR2 (germline): DFQATT, SNEGSKA (reference sequence). The V gene lost 5 bases and the J gene lost 5 bases, with 13 bases spanning the gap. The CDR3 is CSASKGEDNSPLHF. The CDR3 bases are TGCAGTGCTTCCAAGGGGGAGGATAATTCACCCCTCCACTTT.

This clonotype was counted only a few times. The V call is TRBV18, the J call TRBJ1-2; no definite D call. The CDR3 sequence is 11 residues long. Germline lookup yields CDR1 KGHSH and CDR2 LQKENI. The V end lost 2 bases, the J end lost 6 bases, and 4 bases lay between the germline ends. The CDR3: CASSPGNGYTF. The CDR3 DNA reads TGTGCCAGCTCACCAGGGAATGGCTACACCTTC.

This chain connects TRBV6-5 to TRBJ2-1; D ambiguous. V was clipped by 0 bases and J by 9 bases, with 6 bases between them. Germline lookup yields CDR1 MNHEY and CDR2 SVGAGI. The CDR3 contains 12 residues. The CDR3 spells CASSYSRREQFF. CDR3 bases: TGTGCCAGCAGTTACTCGAGGCGTGAGCAGTTCTTC.

The chain carries TRBV12-3 or TRBV12-4 and TRBJ1-3, with D possibly being TRBD1 (6 bases). CDR3 length equals 14 residues. V shed 10 bases and J shed 3 bases, with 16 bases lying between them. This chain's CDR3 is CANKEGGLGNTIYF. Here the CDR3 DNA reads TGTGCCAACAAAGAGGGGGGGCTTGGAAACACCATATATTTT.